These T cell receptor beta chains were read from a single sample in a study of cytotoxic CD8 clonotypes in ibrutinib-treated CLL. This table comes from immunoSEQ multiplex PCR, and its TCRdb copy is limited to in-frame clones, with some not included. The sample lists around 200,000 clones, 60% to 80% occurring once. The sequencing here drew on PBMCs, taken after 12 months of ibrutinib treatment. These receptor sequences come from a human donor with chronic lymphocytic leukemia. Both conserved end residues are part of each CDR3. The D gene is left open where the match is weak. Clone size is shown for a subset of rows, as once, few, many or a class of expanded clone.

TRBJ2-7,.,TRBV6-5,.,TGTGCCAGCAGTTACAGGGCGGTACCCTACGAGCAGTACTTC,CASSYRAVPYEQYF
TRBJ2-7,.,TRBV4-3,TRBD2,TGCGCCAGCAGCCACCTAACCCCTAGCGGGAGAGCCGAGCAGTACTTC,CASSHLTPSGRAEQYF
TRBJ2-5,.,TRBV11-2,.,TGTGCCAGCAGCTTAGGGACAGAAGAGACCCAGTACTTC,CASSLGTEETQYF
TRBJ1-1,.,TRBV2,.,TGTGCCAGCAGTGAGCAGGGGTCGAACACTGAAGCTTTCTTT,CASSEQGSNTEAFF
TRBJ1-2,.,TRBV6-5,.,TGTGCCAGCACCCGCGGCAGACCCTATGGCTACACCTTC,CASTRGRPYGYTF
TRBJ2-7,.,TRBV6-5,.,TGTGCCAGCAGTATAGGGTCAACCTACGAGCAGTACTTC,CASSIGSTYEQYF
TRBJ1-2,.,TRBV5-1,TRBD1,TGCGCCAGCAGTTTGGGCTCAGCGGGACAGGGGATTTACTATGGCTACACCTTC,CASSLGSAGQGIYYGYTF
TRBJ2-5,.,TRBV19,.,TGTGCCAGTAGTCCTCGACAGAGCCAAGAGACCCAGTACTTC,CASSPRQSQETQYF
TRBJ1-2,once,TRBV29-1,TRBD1,TGCAGCGTGGAAAGTGACAGGGAGAACTATGGCTACACCTTC,CSVESDRENYGYTF
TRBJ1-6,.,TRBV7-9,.,TGTGCCAGCAGCTTAGGTTCAGGATATAATTCACCCCTCCACTTT,CASSLGSGYNSPLHF
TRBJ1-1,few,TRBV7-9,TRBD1,TGTGCCAGCAGCCTCACAGGGGGCCTGAACACTGAAGCTTTCTTT,CASSLTGGLNTEAFF
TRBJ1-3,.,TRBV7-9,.,TGTGCCAGCAGCATAACAGGGTCTGGAAACACCATATATTTT,CASSITGSGNTIYF